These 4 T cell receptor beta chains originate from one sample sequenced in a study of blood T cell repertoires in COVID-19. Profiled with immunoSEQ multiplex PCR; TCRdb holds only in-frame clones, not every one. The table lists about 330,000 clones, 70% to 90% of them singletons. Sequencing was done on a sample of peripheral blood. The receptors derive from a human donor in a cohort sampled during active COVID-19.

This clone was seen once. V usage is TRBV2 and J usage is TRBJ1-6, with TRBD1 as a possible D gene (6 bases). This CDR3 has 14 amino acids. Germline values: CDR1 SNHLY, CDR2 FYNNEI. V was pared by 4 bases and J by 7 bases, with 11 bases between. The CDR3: CASSGQAPNSPLHF. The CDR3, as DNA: TGTGCCAGCAGTGGACAGGCGCCAAATTCACCCCTCCACTTT.

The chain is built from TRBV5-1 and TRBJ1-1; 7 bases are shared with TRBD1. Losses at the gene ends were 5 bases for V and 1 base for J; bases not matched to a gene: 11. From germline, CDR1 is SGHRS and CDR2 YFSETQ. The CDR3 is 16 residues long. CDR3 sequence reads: CASRRTGALWNTEAFF. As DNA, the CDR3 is TGCGCCAGCAGGCGCACAGGGGCCCTCTGGAACACTGAAGCTTTCTTT.

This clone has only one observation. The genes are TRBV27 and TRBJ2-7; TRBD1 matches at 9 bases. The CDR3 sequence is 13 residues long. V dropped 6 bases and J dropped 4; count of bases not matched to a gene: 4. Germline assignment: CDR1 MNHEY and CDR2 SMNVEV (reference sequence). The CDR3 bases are TGTGCCAGCAGCTACAGGGGGCGTTACGAGCAGTACTTC. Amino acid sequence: CASSYRGRYEQYF.

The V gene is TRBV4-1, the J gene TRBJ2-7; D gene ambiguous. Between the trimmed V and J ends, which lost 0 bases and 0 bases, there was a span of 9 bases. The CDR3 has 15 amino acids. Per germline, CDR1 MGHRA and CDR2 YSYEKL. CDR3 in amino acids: CASSQDGRSSYEQYF. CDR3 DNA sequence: TGCGCCAGCAGCCAAGATGGAAGGAGCTCCTACGAGCAGTACTTC.